This T cell receptor beta chain was captured by sequencing in a study of blood T cell repertoires in COVID-19 (dated by TCRdb to between 2020 and 2021). Regarding the research as a whole: Samples covering the acute and convalescent phases of COVID-19 were provided by collaborators in the United States, Italy and Spain. Deeply sampled blood TCRbeta repertoires from subjects exposed to, actively infected with, or recovered from COVID-19 were included in the dataset. A de-identified subject ID, COVID-19 status, age in years and sex were almost always included in the sample metadata. The samples were drawn from the first 160 participants of the ongoing ImmuneRACE study and from over 950 subjects provided by 6 global collaborators. HLA class I and class II types, where available, came from metadata supplied by the sample provider rather than from assay-based typing. The repertoires were made available in a free public database intended to serve as a resource for research on the immune response to SARS-CoV-2. The prospective study material was composed of cDNA or gDNA derived from T cells, B-cell-depleted T cells, or PBMCs. Points the paper makes about the study in general: The amount of clinical and demographic metadata varied by source and participant and was provided uncurated.

The immunoSEQ Assay, a bias-controlled multiplex PCR, was used to amplify TCRbeta CDR3 regions from genomic DNA. Per the source publication's procedure: The number of nucleated cells in each sample was estimated by amplification of reference gene primers within the assay. To quantify the absolute abundance of each unique TCRbeta CDR3 rearrangement, sequence reads were collapsed and filtered. For each sample, productive Simpson clonality was calculated by taking the square root of Simpson's diversity index across productive rearrangements. Here the immuneACCESS table is served through TCRdb, limited to in-frame sequences with V and J called. Missing clones are a known gap in these copies; in checked studies unresolved V genes cover under half, and the rest lacks a known reason. V and J calls and clone size are those listed in that table; D and trimming were worked out from the DNA. Recorded for this sample are approximately 41,000 clones; roughly 87% of them occurred a single time. Around 10% of the sample lies in the top ten.

Concerning this clone itself: Its antigen has not been determined. No qualities accompany the bases; no much larger clone lies one base away.

Collaborating institutions collected whole blood in K2EDTA tubes following their own protocols. For TCRbeta analysis, collaborators shipped samples in one of three forms: frozen whole blood, isolated PBMCs, or DNA extracted from either of those sample types. Taken from cysteine to phenylalanine, the CDR3 has 15 residues. The read is trimmed to its CDR3 DNA, 45 bases read in frame from base 1. Between the V and J ends, shortened by 5 bases and 8 bases respectively, the junction contains 18 bases. Based on the germline V gene, the CDR1 and CDR2 sequences are SGHTA and FQGNSA. The sequencing sample was made of peripheral blood. The chain employs TRBV7-2 and TRBJ1-4; the best D guess is TRBD1, with 5 bases matching. This TCR came from a woman older than 75 with active COVID-19. CDR3 region: CASSLLPNRGEKLFF. The nucleotides are TGTGCCAGCAGCCTGTTGCCCAATCGGGGGGAAAAACTGTTTTTT.